This TCR beta chain was obtained from a study of T cells in Graves' hyperthyroidism and ophthalmopathy. This clonotype was counted between two and nine times. Amplification yielded TCR beta CDR3 regions, with RNA transcripts as the source. Primed by the HTBI set, a first-round RT-PCR was run on the TCR CDR3. MiXCR, run by TCRdb on the multiplex PCR reads, gives a single entry per CDR3 protein. The data hold about 160,000 distinct CDR3 sequences, with 9.4% observed a single time. In patients aged 18 to 65, hyperthyroidism was newly diagnosed, with duration under 2 months. CDR3 length equals 14 residues. CDR1 is MNHEY and CDR2 is SVGEGT in the germline V gene. The J segment lost 6 bases and the V segment lost 7 bases, leaving 7 bases of the junction unmatched.

Specimen: blood. The rearrangement joins TRBV6-2 or TRBV6-3 to TRBJ1-4; 8 bases map to TRBD1. The clonotype comes from a woman younger than 30 with Graves' hyperthyroidism that later progressed to Graves' ophthalmopathy. The CDR3 DNA follows: TGTGCCAGCAATAACAGGGGGTCAGATGAAAAACTGTTTTTT. This encodes CASNNRGSDEKLFF.